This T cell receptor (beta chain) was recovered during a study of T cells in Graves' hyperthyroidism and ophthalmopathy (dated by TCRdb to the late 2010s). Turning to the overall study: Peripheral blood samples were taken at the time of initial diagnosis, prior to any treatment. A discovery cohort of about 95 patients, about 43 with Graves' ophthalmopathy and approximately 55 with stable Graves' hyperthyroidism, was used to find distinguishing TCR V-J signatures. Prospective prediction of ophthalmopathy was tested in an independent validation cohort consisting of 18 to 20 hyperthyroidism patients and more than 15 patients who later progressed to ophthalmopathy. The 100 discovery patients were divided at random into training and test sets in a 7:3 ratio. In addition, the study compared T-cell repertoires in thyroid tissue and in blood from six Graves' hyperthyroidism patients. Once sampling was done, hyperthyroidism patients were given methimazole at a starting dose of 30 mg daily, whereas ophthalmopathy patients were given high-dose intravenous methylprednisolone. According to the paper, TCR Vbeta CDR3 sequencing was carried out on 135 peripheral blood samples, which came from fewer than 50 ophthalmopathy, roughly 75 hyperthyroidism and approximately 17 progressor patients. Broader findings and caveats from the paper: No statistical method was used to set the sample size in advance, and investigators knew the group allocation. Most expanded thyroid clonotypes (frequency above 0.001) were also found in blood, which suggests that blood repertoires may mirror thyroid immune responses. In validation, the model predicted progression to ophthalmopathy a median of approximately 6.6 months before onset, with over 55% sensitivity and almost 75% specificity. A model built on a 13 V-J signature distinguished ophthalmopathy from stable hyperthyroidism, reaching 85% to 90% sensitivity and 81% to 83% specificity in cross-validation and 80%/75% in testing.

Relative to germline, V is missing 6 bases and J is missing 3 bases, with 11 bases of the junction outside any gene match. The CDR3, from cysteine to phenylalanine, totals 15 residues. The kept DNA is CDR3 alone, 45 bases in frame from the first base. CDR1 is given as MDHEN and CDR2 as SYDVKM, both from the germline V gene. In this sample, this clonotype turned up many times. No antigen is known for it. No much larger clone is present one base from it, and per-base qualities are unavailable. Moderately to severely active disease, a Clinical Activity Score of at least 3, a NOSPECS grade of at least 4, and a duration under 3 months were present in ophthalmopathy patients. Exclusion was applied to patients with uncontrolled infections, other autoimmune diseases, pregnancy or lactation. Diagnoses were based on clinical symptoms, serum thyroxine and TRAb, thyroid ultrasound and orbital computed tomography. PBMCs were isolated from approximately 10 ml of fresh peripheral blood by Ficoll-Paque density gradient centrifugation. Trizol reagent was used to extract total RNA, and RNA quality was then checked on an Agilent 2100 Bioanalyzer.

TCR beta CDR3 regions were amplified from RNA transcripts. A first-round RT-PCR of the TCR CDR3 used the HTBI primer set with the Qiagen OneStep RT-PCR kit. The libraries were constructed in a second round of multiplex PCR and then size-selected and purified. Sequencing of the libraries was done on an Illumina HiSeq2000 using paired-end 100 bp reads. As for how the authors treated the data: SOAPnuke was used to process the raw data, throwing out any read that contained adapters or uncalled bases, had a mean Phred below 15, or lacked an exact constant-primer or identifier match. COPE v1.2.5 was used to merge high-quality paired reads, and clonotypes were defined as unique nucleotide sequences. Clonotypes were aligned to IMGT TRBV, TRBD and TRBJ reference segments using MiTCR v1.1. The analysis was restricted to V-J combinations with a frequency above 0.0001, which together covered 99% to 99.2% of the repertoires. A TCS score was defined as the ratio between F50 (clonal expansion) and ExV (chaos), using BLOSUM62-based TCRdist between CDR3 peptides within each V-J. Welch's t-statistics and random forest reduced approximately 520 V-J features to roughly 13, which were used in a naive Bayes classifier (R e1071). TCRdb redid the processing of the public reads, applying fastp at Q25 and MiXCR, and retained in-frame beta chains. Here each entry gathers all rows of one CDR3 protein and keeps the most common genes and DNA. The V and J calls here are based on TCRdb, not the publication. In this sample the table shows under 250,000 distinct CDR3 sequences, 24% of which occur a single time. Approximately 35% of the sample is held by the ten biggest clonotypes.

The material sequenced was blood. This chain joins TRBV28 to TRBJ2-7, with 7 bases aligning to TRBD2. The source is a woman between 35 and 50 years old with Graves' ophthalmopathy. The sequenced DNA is TGTGCCAGCAGGGGGGGGACGGAGGGGATCTACGAGCAGTACTTC. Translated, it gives CASRGGTEGIYEQYF.